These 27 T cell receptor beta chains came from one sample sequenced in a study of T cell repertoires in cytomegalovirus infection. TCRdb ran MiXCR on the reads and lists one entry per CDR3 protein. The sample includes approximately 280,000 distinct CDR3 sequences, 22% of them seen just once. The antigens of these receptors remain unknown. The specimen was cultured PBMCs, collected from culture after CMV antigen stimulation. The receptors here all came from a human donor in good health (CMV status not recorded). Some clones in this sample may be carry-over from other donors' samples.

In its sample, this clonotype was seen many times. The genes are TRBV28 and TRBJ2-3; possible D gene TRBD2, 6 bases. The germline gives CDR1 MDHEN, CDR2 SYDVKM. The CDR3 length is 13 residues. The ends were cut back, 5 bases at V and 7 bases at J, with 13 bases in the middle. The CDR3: CASSPSAGYTQYF. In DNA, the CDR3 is TGTGCCAGCAGTCCCTCGGCGGGATATACGCAGTATTTT.

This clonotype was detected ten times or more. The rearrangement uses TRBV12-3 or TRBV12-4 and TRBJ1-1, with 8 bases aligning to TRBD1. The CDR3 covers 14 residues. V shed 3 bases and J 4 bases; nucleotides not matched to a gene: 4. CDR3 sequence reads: CASSLTGVVTEAFF. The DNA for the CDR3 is TGTGCCAGCAGTTTGACAGGGGTGGTCACTGAAGCTTTCTTT.

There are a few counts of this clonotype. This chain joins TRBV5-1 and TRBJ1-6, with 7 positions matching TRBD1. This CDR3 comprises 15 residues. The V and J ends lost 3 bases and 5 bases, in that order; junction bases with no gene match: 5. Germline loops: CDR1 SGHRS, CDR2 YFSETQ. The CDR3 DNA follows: TGCGCCAGCAGCTCGTCCGGGACAGATAATTCACCCCTCCACTTT. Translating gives CASSSSGTDNSPLHF.

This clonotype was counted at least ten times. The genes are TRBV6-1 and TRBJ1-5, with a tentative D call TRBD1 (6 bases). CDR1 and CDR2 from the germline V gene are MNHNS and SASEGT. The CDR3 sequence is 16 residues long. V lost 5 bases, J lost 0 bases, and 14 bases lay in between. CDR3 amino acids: CASSHDRRYSNQPQHF. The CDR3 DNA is TGTGCCAGCAGTCACGACAGGCGGTATAGCAATCAGCCCCAGCATTTT.

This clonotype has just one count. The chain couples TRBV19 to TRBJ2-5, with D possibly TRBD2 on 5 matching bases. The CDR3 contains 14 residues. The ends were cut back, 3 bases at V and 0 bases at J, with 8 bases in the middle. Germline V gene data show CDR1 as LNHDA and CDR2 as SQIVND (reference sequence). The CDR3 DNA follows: TGTGCCAGTAGTATCGGCGGGTACCAAGAGACCCAGTACTTC. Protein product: CASSIGGYQETQYF.

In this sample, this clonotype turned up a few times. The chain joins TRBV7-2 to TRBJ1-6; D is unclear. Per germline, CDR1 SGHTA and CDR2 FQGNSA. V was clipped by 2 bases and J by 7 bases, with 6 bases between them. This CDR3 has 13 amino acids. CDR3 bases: TGTGCCAGCAGCTTAAATTCCAATTCACCCCTCCACTTT. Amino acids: CASSLNSNSPLHF. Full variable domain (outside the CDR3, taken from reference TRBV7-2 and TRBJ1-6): GAGVSQSPSNKVTEKGKDVELRCDPISGHTALYWYRQSLGQGLEFLIYFQGNSAPDKSGLPSDRFSAERTGGSVSTLTIQRTQQEDSAVYLCASSLNSNSPLHFGNGTRLTVT.

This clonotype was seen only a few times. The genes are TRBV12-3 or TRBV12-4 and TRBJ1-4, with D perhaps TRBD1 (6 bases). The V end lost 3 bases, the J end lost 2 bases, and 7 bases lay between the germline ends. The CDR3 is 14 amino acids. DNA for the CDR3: TGTGCCAGCAGTTTTGGGGGCACTAATGAAAAACTGTTTTTT. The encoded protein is CASSFGGTNEKLFF.

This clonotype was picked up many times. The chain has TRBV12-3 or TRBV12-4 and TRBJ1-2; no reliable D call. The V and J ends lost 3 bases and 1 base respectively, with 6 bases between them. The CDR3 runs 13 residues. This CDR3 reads CASSLGNNYGYTF. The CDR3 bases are TGTGCCAGCAGTTTGGGCAATAACTATGGCTACACCTTC.

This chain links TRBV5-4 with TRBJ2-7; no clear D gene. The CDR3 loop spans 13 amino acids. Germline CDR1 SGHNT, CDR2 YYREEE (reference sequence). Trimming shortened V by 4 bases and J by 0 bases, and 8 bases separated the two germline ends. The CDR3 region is CASSPPTSYEQYF. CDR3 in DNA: TGTGCCAGCAGCCCCCCGACCTCCTACGAGCAGTACTTC.

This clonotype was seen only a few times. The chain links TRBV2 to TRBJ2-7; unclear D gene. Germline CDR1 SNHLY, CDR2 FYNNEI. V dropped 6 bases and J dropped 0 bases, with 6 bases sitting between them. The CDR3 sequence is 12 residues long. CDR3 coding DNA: TGTGCCAGCAGAGAGTACTCCTACGAGCAGTACGTC. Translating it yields CASREYSYEQYV.

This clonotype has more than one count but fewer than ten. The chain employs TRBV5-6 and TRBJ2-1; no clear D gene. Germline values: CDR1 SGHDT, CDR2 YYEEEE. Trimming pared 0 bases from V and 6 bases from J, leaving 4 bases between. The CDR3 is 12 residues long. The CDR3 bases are TGTGCCAGCAGCTTGGCCCGCAATGAGCAGTTCTTC. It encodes CASSLARNEQFF.

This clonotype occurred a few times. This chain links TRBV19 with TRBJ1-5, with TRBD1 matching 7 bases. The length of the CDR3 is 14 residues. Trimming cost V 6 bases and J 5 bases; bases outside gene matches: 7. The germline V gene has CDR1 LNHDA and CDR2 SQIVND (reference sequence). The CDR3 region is CASRAPGGDQPQHF. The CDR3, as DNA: TGTGCCAGTAGAGCCCCAGGGGGGGATCAGCCCCAGCATTTT.

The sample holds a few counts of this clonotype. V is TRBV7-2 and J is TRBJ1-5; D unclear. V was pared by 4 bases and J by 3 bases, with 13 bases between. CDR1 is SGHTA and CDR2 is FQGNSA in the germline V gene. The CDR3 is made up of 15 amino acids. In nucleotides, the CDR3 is TGTGCCAGCAGCTCCGGACCGAACATCAATCAGCCCCAGCATTTT. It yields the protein CASSSGPNINQPQHF.

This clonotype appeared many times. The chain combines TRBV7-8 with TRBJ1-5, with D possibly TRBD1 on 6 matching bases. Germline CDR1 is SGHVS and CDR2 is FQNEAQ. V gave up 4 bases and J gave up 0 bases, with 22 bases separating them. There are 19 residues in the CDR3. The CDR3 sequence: CASSSGRGAWSYSNQPQHF. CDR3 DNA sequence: TGTGCCAGCAGCTCCGGTAGGGGGGCCTGGTCCTATAGCAATCAGCCCCAGCATTTT.

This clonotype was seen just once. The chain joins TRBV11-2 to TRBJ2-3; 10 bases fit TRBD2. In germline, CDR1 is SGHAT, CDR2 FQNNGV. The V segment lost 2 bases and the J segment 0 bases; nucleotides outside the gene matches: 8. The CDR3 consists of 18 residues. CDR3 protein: CASSLRAGGLTSTDTQYF. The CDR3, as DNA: TGTGCCAGCAGCTTACGAGCGGGGGGGCTTACTAGCACAGATACGCAGTATTTT.

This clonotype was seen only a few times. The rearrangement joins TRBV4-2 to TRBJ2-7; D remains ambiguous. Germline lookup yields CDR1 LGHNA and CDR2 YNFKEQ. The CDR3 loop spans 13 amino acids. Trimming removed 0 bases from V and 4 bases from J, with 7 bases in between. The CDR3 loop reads CASSQESTYEQYF. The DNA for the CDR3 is TGTGCCAGCAGCCAAGAGAGTACATACGAGCAGTACTTC.

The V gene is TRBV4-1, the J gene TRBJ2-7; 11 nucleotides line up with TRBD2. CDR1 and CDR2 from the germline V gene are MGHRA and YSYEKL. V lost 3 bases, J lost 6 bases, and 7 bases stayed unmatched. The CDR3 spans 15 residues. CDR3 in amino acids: CASSHPLAGVTEQYF. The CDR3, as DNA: TGCGCCAGCAGCCATCCACTAGCGGGAGTCACCGAGCAGTACTTC.

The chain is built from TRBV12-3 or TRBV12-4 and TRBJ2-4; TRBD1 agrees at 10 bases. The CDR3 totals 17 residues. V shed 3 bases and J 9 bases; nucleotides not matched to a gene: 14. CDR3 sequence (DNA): TGTGCCAGCAGTTTTAGAACCGGGACAGGGGATCGGGTCATTCAGTACTTC. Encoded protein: CASSFRTGTGDRVIQYF.

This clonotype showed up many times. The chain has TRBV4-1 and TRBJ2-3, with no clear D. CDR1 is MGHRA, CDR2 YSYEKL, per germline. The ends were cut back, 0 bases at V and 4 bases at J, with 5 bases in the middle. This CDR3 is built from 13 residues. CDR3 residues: CASSQDSPDTQYF. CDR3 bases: TGCGCCAGCAGCCAAGATTCGCCAGATACGCAGTATTTT.

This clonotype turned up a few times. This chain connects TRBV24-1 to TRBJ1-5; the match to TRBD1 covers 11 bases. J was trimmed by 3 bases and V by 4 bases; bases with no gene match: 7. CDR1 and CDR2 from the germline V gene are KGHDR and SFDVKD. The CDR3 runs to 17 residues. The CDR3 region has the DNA TGTGCCACCAGTGACGGGACAGGGGGTTGGGACAATCAGCCCCAGCATTTT. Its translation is CATSDGTGGWDNQPQHF.

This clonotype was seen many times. CDR3: CASSFPAVTLNEQFF. DNA of the CDR3: TGTGCCAGCAGTTTCCCAGCGGTTACCTTAAATGAGCAGTTCTTC. The V gene is TRBV12-3 or TRBV12-4, the J gene TRBJ2-1, with TRBD2 as a possible D gene (5 bases). V was shortened by 3 bases and J by 7 bases, with 16 bases between the two germline ends. The CDR3 consists of 15 residues.

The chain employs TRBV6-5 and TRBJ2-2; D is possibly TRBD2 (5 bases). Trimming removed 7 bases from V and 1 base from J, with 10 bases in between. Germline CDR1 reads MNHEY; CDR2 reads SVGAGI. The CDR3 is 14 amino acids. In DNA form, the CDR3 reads TGTGCCAGCAATGAGGGTATGAACACCGGGGAGCTGTTTTTT. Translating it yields CASNEGMNTGELFF.

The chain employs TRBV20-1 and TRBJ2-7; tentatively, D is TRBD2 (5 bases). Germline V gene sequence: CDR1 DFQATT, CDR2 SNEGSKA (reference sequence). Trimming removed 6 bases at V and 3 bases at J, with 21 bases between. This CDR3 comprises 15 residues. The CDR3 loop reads CSAEAMAGKSYEQYF. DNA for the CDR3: TGCAGTGCCGAGGCAATGGCCGGGAAAAGCTACGAGCAGTACTTC.

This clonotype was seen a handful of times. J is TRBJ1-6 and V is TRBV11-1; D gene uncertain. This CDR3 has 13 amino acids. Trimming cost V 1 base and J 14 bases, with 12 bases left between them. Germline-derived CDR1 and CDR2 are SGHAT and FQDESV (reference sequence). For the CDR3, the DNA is TGTGCCAGCAGCTTAGACGGCCAACGGACCCTCCACTTT. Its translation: CASSLDGQRTLHF.

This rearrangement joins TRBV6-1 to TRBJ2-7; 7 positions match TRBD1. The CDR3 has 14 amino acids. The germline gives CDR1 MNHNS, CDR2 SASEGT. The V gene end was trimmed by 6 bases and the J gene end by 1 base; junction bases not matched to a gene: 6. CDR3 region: CASSSGQLSYEQYV. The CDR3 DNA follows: TGTGCCAGCAGCTCGGGACAGCTATCCTACGAGCAGTACGTC.

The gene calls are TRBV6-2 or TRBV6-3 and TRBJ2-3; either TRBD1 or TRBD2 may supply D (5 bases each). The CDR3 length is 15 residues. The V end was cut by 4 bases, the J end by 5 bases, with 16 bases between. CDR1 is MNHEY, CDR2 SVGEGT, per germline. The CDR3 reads CASSSAGAQLDTQYF. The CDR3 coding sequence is TGTGCCAGCAGTTCAGCCGGGGCCCAATTAGATACGCAGTATTTT.

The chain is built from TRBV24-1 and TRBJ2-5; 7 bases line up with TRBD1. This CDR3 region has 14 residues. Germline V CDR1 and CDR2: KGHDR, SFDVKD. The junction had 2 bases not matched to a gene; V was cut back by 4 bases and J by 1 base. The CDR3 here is CATSEQGFQETQYF. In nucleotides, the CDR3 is TGTGCCACCAGTGAACAGGGGTTCCAAGAGACCCAGTACTTC.